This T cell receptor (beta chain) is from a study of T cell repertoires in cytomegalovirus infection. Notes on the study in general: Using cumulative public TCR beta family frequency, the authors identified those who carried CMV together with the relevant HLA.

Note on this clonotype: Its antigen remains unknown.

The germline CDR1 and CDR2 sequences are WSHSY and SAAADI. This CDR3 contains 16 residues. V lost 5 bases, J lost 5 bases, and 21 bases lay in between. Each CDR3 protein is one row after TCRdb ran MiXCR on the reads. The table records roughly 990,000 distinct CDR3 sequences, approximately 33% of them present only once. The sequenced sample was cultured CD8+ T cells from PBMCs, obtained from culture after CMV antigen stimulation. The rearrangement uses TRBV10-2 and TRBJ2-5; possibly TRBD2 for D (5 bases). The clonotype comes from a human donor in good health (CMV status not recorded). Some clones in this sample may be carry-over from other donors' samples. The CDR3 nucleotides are TGCGCCAGCAGTATCGATCGGGATAACGTAAGGGAGACCCAGTACTTC. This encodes CASSIDRDNVRETQYF.